This T cell receptor (beta chain) was profiled in a study of blood T cell repertoires in COVID-19. Study in general: Acute-phase and convalescent COVID-19 samples originated in the United States, Italy and Spain. Nucleic acid was either cDNA or gDNA, and it came from T cells, B-cell-depleted T cells, or PBMCs.

As processed by the authors: Using reference gene primer amplification, nucleated cell counts were estimated. Sequencing was performed with immunoSEQ multiplex PCR; in TCRdb, only in-frame clones are kept and a portion is missing. V, J and clone size derive from that table, while D and trimming were established from the DNA sequence. The sample records about 380,000 clones, roughly 86% being singletons. The germline gives CDR1 LNHDA, CDR2 SQIVND (reference sequence). This CDR3 comprises 15 residues. With 5 bases clipped from V and 6 bases from J, the junction kept 9 bases outside the gene matches. This TCR came from a human donor with acute or convalescent COVID-19. The donor label of this sample is uncertain. The genes are TRBV19 and TRBJ2-1; TRBD2 matches at 8 bases. Sequencing input: peripheral blood. Here the CDR3 DNA reads TGTGCCAGTAGTTCTGGGGCGGGAGGCAGCAATGAGCAGTTCTTC. Translated: CASSSGAGGSNEQFF.